This section outlines one TCR beta chain sequence together with its context. Its cognate antigen is unknown. The source of the sample is a study of shared clonotypes between healthy human individuals. Background on the study: Two female and a few male donors aged 18 to 49 were enrolled. For every donor, three CD4 naive, three CD4 memory, two CD8 naive and one CD8 memory plates were used. The study's findings and limits: Estimated clonotype richness was generally higher in naive than memory subsets.

Generated by immunoSEQ multiplex PCR, the TCRdb table keeps only in-frame clones and is missing some. The table lists roughly 2,000,000 clones, roughly 94% of them singletons. CD8 cells regarded as naive lacked CD45RO, were positively chosen for CCR7, and omitted terminally differentiated effector memory CD45RA+ cells. The sequencing sample was made of naive CD8+ T cells sorted from blood. The clonotype originates from a man younger than 30 in good health.

The CDR3 protein is CASSKAQGGQPQHF. DNA of the CDR3: TGTGCCAGTAGTAAAGCGCAGGGGGGCCAGCCCCAGCATTTT. The chain joins TRBV19 to TRBJ1-5, with TRBD1 matching 7 bases. Germline loops: CDR1 LNHDA, CDR2 SQIVND (reference sequence). The CDR3 is 14 amino acids. V lost 4 bases to trimming and J lost 7 bases; unmatched junction nucleotides: 7.